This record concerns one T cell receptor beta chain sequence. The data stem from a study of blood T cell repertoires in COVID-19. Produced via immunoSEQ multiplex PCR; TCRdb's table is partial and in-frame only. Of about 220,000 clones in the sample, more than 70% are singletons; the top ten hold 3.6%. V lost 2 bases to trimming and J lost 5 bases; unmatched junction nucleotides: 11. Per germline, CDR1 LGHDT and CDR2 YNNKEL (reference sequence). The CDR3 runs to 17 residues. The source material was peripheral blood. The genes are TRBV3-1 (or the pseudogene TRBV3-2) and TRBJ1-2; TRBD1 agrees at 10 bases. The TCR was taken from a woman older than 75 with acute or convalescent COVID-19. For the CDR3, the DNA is TGTGCCAGCAGCCAATCTTCGGGACAGGGGACGCGGTATGGCTACACCTTC. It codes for CASSQSSGQGTRYGYTF.